A single T cell receptor beta chain is shown here with its context. Its antigen is undetermined. The read gets to within 3 residues of the CDR3 end, and the germline J gene fills in the rest. Germline V lookup: CDR1 MNHEY, CDR2 SVGEGT. The CDR3 loop spans 16 amino acids. Trimming pared 4 bases from V and 2 bases from J, leaving 15 bases between. Data came from immunoSEQ multiplex PCR; TCRdb stores just in-frame clones and leaves some out. The sample offers around 15,000 clones and no singletons, the top ten holding 11% to 15%. This record comes from a study of T cell clonality in common variable immunodeficiency. All CVID subjects were on immunoglobulin replacement for at least one year. Study findings and constraints: What drives increased CVID clonality needs T cell subpopulation sequencing. CVID subjects had higher TCRbeta clonality than healthy controls, most marked in about a third. In common variable immunodeficiency, TCR beta chains reportedly carried fewer deletions and N-nucleotide insertions. Shared TCRbeta clones were fewer between CVID subjects than controls.

This TCR derives from a human donor with common variable immunodeficiency. V is TRBV6-2 or TRBV6-3 and J is TRBJ2-1; the D gene is possibly TRBD2 (7 bases). Sample: peripheral blood mononuclear cells. CDR3 DNA, as far as it was read: TGTGCCAGCAGTTCCAATAGGGGGGGGGCCTACAATGAG. Encoded protein: CASSSNRGGAYNE. The CDR3, in full, reads CASSSNRGGAYNEQFF.